The 4 T cell receptor beta chains given below trace back to one sample, sequenced in a study of T-cell reconstitution after alpha-beta-depleted transplantation in children. The library targeted TCRbeta and was prepared with unique molecular identifiers. TCRdb redid the calling of the PCR reads with MiXCR, one entry per CDR3 protein. The sample has about 140,000 distinct CDR3 sequences, roughly 9% seen once. Sequencing used PBMCs, mostly from graft donor cells, obtained 180 days after TCRalphabeta/CD19-depleted stem cell transplant. The receptor set was obtained from a female patient aged 2-15 years who had a stem cell transplant for congenital amegakaryocytic thrombocytopenia, so the T cells may come from the graft donor.

There are many counts of this clonotype. The chain is built from TRBV5-1 and TRBJ2-1, with 7 bases identical to TRBD1. The trim removed 4 bases at V and 0 bases at J, leaving 7 bases unmatched. The CDR3 extends over 16 amino acids. Germline CDR1 SGHRS, CDR2 YFSETQ. CDR3 nucleotide sequence: TGCGCCAGCAGCAAGACAGGGATCAGCTCCTACAATGAGCAGTTCTTC. Translating gives CASSKTGISSYNEQFF. The full variable domain, with the rest looked up from reference TRBV5-1 and TRBJ2-1, is KAGVTQTPRYLIKTRGQQVTLSCSPISGHRSVSWYQQTPGQGLQFLFEYFSETQRNKGNFPGRFSGRQFSNSRSEMNVSTLELGDSALYLCASSKTGISSYNEQFFGPGTRLTVL.

This clonotype has ten or more counts. The gene calls are TRBV20-1 and TRBJ2-5; tentative D call: TRBD2 (5 bases). CDR3 length equals 11 residues. Germline assignment: CDR1 DFQATT and CDR2 SNEGSKA (reference sequence). V was pared by 7 bases and J by 2 bases, with 8 bases between. CDR3 protein: CSGRGQETQYF. CDR3 nucleotides: TGCAGTGGACGGGGACAAGAGACCCAGTACTTC.

A note on this clonotype: Since a much larger clone is just one base distant, this may be a read error. This sequence joins TRBV7-2 and TRBJ1-1; no clear D gene. Germline V gene sequence: CDR1 SGHTA, CDR2 FQGNSA. This CDR3 is 15 amino acids long. Trimming cost V 8 bases and J 1 base, with 17 bases left between them. The CDR3 nucleotides are TGTGCCAGCGGCCCCTTTCGATTACGGAACACTGAAGCTTTCTTT. Translated: CASGPFRLRNTEAFF. Drawing the rest from reference TRBV7-2 and TRBJ1-1, the complete variable domain is GAGVSQSPSNKVTEKGKDVELRCDPISGHTALYWYRQSLGQGLEFLIYFQGNSAPDKSGLPSDRFSAERTGGSVSTLTIQRTQQEDSAVYLCASGPFRLRNTEAFFGQGTRLTVV.

This clonotype was seen many times. The chain employs TRBV21-1 and TRBJ2-2. TRBV21-1 has pseudogene status. This CDR3 is 16 amino acids long. The CDR3 nucleotides read TGTGCCAGCAGCAAAGATTTTAGGGTAGGGACCGGGGAGCTGTTTTTT. Amino acid sequence: CASSKDFRVGTGELFF.